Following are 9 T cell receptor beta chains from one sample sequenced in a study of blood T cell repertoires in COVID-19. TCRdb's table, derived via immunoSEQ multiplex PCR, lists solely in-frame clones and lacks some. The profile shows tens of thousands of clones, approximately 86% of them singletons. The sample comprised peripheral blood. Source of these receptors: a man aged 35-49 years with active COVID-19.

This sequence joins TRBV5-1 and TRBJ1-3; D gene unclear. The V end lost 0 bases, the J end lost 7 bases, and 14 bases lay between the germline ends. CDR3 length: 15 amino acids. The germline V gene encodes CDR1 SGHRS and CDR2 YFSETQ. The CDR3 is CASSLDPAGTNTIYF. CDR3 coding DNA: TGCGCCAGCAGCTTGGATCCCGCGGGAACCAACACCATATATTTT.

The DNA of the CDR3 is TGTGCCAGCAGCCAGCTAGCGGGGAGCTCCTACGAGCAGTACTTC. This translates into CASSQLAGSSYEQYF. The chain links TRBV7-2 to TRBJ2-7; 9 nucleotides line up with TRBD2. After removal of 5 bases from V and 0 bases from J, the junction contained 5 bases not matched to a gene. This CDR3 is built from 15 residues. CDR1 is SGHTA and CDR2 is FQGNSA in the germline V gene.

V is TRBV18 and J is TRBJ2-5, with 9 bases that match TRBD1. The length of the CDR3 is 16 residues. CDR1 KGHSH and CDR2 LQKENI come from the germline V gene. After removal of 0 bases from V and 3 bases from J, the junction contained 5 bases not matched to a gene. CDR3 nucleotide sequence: TGTGCCAGCTCACCACCCCAAGGACAGGGGAAAGAGACCCAGTACTTC. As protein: CASSPPQGQGKETQYF. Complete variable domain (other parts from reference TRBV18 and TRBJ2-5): NAGVMQNPRHLVRRRGQEARLRCSPMKGHSHVYWYRQLPEEGLKFMVYLQKENIIDESGMPKERFSAEFPKEGPSILRIQQVVRGDSAAYFCASSPPQGQGKETQYFGPGTRLLVL.

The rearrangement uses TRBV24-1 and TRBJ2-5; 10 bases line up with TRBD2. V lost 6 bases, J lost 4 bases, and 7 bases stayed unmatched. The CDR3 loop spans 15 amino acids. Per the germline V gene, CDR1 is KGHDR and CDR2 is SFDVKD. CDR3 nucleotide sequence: TGTGCCACCAGTCCTAGCGGGGGACCGCGAGAGACCCAGTACTTC. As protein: CATSPSGGPRETQYF.

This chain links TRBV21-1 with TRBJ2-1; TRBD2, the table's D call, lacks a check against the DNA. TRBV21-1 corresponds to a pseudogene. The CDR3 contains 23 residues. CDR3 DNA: TGTGCCAGCAGCAAGGACGGGACAGACCTAATTCTTAGCGGGGCCTTCTCCTACAATGAGCAGTTCTTC. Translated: CASSKDGTDLILSGAFSYNEQFF.

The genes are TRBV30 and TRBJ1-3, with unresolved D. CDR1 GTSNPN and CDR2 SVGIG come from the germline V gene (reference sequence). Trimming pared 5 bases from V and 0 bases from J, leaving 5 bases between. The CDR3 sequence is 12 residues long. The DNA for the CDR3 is TGTGCCTGGGGCTACTCTGGAAACACCATATATTTT. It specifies CAWGYSGNTIYF.

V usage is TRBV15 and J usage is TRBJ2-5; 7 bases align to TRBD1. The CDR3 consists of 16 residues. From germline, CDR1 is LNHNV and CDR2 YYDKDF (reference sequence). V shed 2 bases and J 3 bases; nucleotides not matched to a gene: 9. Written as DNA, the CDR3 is TGTGCCACCAGCAGATCCGCCGGGACAGCAAAAGAGACCCAGTACTTC. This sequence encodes CATSRSAGTAKETQYF.

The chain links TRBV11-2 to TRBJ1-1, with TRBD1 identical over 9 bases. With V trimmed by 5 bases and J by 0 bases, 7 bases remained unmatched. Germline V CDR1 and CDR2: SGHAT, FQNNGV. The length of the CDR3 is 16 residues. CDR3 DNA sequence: TGTGCCAGCAGCCACGGGACAGGGACTTTGAACACTGAAGCTTTCTTT. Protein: CASSHGTGTLNTEAFF.

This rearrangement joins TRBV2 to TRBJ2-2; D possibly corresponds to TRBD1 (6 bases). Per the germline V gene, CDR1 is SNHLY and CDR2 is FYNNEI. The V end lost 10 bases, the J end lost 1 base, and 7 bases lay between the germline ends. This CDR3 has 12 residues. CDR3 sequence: CAKTGNTGELFF. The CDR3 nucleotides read TGTGCCAAGACAGGGAACACCGGGGAGCTGTTTTTT.